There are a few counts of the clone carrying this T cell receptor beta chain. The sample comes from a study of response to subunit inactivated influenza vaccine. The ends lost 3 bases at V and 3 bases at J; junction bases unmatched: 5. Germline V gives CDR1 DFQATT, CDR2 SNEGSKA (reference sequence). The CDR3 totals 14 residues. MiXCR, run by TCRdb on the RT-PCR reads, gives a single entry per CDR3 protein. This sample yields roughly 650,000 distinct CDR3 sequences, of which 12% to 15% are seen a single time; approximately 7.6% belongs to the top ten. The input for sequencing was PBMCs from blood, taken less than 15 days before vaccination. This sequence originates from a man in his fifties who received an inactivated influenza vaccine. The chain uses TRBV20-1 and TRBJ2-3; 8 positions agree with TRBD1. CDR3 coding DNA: TGCAGTGCTAGTCAGGGGGCAGGGACAGATACGCAGTATTTT. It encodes CSASQGAGTDTQYF.